These 9 T cell receptor beta chains were sequenced from one sample in a study of blood T cell repertoires in COVID-19. The data were produced by immunoSEQ multiplex PCR, yet TCRdb's version contains in-frame clones alone and is incomplete. Among 150,000 to 200,000 clones, about 90% were seen once, and the ten largest hold approximately 9%. The sample consisted of PBMCs or T cells enriched from blood (not recorded which). The receptors stem from a woman aged 18-29 years who had recovered from COVID-19.

The CDR3 spells CASSSNRELNTEAFF. Here the CDR3 DNA reads TGCGCCAGCAGTTCAAACAGGGAATTGAACACTGAAGCTTTCTTT. V and J are TRBV4-3 and TRBJ1-1; TRBD1 might be the D (6 bases). Trimming shortened V by 6 bases and J by 0 bases, and 14 bases separated the two germline ends. Germline-derived CDR1 and CDR2 are LGHNA and YSLEER. The CDR3 is 15 amino acids.

The J gene is TRBJ2-7, the V gene TRBV5-1, with D maybe TRBD1 (6 bases). Germline CDR1 SGHRS, CDR2 YFSETQ. This CDR3 is 15 amino acids long. V lost 4 bases to trimming and J lost 7 bases, with 21 bases between them. CDR3 DNA: TGCGCCAGCAGCCCGGGCCTAACAGGGCATAGAGAGCAGTACTTC. As protein: CASSPGLTGHREQYF.

The chain links TRBV2 to TRBJ1-1; D remains unclear. The V and J ends lost 5 bases and 10 bases respectively, with 14 bases between them. The germline gives CDR1 SNHLY, CDR2 FYNNEI. CDR3 length: 12 residues. In DNA form, the CDR3 reads TGTGCCAGCAGTATTCCCCCAGGAGGAGCTTTCTTT. Translating gives CASSIPPGGAFF.

The chain carries TRBV9 and TRBJ2-1; D ambiguous. Trimming left V 0 bases short and J 8 bases short, with 9 bases between. CDR3 length equals 13 residues. The germline V gene has CDR1 SGDLS and CDR2 YYNGEE. CDR3 coding DNA: TGTGCCAGCAGCGTAGCCGGGTTCGATGAGCAGTTCTTC. Residues: CASSVAGFDEQFF.

This clone occurred once. The chain combines TRBV5-1 with TRBJ2-7, with D perhaps TRBD2 (5 bases). V was trimmed by 2 bases and J by 0 bases, leaving 9 bases between them. The CDR3 contains 14 residues. Germline V gene lookup returns CDR1 SGHRS and CDR2 YFSETQ. The CDR3 sequence: CASSFTSNSYEQYF. The CDR3 nucleotides read TGCGCCAGCAGCTTTACTAGTAACTCCTACGAGCAGTACTTC.

The V gene is TRBV5-1, the J gene TRBJ1-1; TRBD1 aligns across 9 bases. Trimming removed 2 bases from V and 5 bases from J; junction bases left unmatched: 4. CDR3 length: 14 amino acids. Germline V gene data show CDR1 as SGHRS and CDR2 as YFSETQ. The CDR3: CASSLYRGQTEAFF. In DNA, the CDR3 is TGCGCCAGCAGCTTATACAGGGGGCAAACTGAAGCTTTCTTT.

The chain uses TRBV19 and TRBJ1-5, with TRBD1 matching over 8 bases. J gave up 6 bases and V 5 bases, and 9 bases lay outside the gene matches. This CDR3 is 15 amino acids long. Germline values: CDR1 LNHDA, CDR2 SQIVND (reference sequence). CDR3 sequence: CASSLDRVSGQPQHF. DNA of the CDR3: TGTGCCAGTAGTTTGGACAGGGTTTCAGGTCAGCCCCAGCATTTT.

In nucleotides, the CDR3 is TGTGCCAGCAGCTTGACTAGCGGGGGCTACAATGAGCAGTTCTTC. Protein product: CASSLTSGGYNEQFF. The V call is TRBV7-9, the J call TRBJ2-1, with TRBD2 matching over 12 bases. Germline CDR1 and CDR2: SEHNR and FQNEAQ (reference sequence). CDR3 length: 15 residues. V dropped 3 bases and J dropped 3; count of bases not matched to a gene: 0.

The V and J genes are TRBV2 and TRBJ2-3; 11 nucleotides match TRBD2. Germline assignment: CDR1 SNHLY and CDR2 FYNNEI. CDR3 length equals 16 residues. J lost 0 bases, V lost 5 bases, and 4 bases had no gene match. CDR3 loop: CASSRLAGPSTDTQYF. Written as DNA, the CDR3 is TGTGCCAGCAGTCGACTAGCGGGACCGAGCACAGATACGCAGTATTTT.